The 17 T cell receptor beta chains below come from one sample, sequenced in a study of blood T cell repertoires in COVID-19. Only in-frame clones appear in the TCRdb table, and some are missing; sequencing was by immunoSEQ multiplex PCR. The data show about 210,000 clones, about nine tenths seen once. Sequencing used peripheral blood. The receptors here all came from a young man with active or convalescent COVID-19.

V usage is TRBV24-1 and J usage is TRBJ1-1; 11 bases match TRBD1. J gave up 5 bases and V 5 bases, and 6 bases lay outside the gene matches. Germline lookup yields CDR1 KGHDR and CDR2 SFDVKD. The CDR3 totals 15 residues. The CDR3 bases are TGTGCCACCAGTGTCGGGGACAGGGGGGATACTGAAGCTTTCTTT. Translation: CATSVGDRGDTEAFF.

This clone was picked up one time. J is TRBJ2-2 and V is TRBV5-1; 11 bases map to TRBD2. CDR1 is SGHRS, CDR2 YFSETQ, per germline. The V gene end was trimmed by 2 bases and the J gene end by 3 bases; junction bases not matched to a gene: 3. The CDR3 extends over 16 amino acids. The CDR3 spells CASSLSGLADTGELFF. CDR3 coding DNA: TGCGCCAGCAGCTTATCGGGACTAGCGGACACCGGGGAGCTGTTTTTT.

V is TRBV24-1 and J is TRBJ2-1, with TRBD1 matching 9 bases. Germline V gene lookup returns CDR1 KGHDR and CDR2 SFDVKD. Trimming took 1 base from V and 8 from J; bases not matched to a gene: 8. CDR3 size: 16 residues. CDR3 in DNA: TGTGCCACCAGTGATTTATGGGGACAGGGAGTCGATGAGCAGTTCTTC. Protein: CATSDLWGQGVDEQFF.

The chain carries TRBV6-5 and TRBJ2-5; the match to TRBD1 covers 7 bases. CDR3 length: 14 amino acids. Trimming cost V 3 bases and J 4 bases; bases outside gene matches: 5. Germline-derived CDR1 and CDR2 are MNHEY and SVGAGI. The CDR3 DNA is TGTGCCAGCAGTTATACAGGGGATGTAGAGACCCAGTACTTC. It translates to CASSYTGDVETQYF.

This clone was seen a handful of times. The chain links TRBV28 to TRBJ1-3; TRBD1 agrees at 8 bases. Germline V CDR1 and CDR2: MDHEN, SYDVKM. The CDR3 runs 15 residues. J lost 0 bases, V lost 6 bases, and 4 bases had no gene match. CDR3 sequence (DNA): TGTGCCAGCAGACCAACAGGGGGCTCTGGAAACACCATATATTTT. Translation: CASRPTGGSGNTIYF.

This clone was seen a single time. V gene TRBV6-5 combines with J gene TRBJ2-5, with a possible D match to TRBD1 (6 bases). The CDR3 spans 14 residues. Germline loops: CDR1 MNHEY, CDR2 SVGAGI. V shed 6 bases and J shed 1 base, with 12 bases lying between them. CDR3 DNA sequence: TGTGCCAGCAGGCCTCAGGGGCCCCAAGAGACCCAGTACTTC. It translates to CASRPQGPQETQYF.

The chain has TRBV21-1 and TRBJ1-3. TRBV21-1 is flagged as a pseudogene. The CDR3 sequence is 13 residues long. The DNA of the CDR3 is TGTGCCAGCAGCACCGAGCCTGGAAACACCATATATTTT. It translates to CASSTEPGNTIYF.

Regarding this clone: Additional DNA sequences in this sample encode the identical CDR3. CDR3 DNA sequence: TGTGCCAGTAGTATTCGGGGGAACACTGAAGCTTTCTTT. It translates to CASSIRGNTEAFF. The chain combines TRBV19 with TRBJ1-1; no clear D. The CDR3 consists of 13 residues. Trimming cost V 3 bases and J 1 base, with 6 bases left between them. Germline V lookup: CDR1 LNHDA, CDR2 SQIVND (reference sequence).

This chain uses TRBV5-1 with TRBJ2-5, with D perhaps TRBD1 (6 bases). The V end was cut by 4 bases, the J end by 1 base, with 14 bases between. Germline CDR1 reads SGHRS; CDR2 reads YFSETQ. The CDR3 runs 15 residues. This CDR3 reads CASSRETGTQETQYF. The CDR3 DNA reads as TGCGCCAGCAGCCGAGAAACAGGGACCCAAGAGACCCAGTACTTC.

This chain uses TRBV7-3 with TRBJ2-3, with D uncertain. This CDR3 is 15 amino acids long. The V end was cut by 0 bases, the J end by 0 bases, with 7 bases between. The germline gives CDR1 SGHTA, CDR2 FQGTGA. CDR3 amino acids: CASSLTVASTDTQYF. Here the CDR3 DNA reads TGTGCCAGCAGCTTAACAGTGGCTAGCACAGATACGCAGTATTTT.

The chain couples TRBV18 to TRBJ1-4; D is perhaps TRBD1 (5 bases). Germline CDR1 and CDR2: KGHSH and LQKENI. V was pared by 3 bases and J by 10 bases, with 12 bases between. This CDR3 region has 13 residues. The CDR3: CASSPVGVGKLFF. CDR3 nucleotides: TGTGCCAGCTCACCGGTAGGGGTCGGAAAACTGTTTTTT.

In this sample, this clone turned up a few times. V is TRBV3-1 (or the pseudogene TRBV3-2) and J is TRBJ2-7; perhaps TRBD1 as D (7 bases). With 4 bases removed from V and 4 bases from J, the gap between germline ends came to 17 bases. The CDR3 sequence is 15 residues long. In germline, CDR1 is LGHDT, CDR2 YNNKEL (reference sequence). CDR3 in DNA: TGTGCCAGCAGCCCCCGACAGGGAGGAGGGTACGAGCAGTACTTC. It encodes CASSPRQGGGYEQYF.

In DNA form, the CDR3 reads TGTGCCAGCAGTTCGCTCGGGACAGCTACCTACGAGCAGTACTTC. Protein: CASSSLGTATYEQYF. The V call is TRBV28, the J call TRBJ2-7, with 7 bases aligning to TRBD1. Germline lookup yields CDR1 MDHEN and CDR2 SYDVKM. The V segment lost 4 bases and the J segment 2 bases; nucleotides outside the gene matches: 8. The CDR3 runs to 15 residues. Supplemented by reference TRBV28 and TRBJ2-7, the full variable domain reads DVKVTQSSRYLVKRTGEKVFLECVQDMDHENMFWYRQDPGLGLRLIYFSYDVKMKEKGDIPEGYSVSREKKERFSLILESASTNQTSMYLCASSSLGTATYEQYFGPGTRLTVT.

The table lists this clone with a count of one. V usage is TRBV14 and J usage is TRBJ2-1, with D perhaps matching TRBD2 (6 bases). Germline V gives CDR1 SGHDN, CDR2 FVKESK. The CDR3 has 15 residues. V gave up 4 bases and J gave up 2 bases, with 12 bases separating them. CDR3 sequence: CASSPPGLPYNEQFF. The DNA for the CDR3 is TGTGCCAGCAGCCCTCCGGGACTCCCCTACAATGAGCAGTTCTTC.

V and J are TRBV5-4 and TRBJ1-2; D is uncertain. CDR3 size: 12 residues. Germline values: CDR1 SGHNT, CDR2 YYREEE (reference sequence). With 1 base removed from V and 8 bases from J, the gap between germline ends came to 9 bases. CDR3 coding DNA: TGTGCCAGCAGCTTGTCGGTAGAGGGCTACACCTTC. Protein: CASSLSVEGYTF.

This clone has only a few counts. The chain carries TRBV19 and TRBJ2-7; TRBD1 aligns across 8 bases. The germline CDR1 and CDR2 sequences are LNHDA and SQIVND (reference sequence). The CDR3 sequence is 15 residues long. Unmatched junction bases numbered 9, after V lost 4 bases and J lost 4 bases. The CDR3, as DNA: TGTGCCAGTAGTAAAGGACAGGGCCCTAATTACGAGCAGTACTTC. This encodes CASSKGQGPNYEQYF.

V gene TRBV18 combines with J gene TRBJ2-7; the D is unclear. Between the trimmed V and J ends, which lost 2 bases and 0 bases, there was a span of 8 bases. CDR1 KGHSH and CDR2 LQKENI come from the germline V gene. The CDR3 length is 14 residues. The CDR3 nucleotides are TGTGCCAGCTCACCAGAACAGAGCTCCTACGAGCAGTACTTC. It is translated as CASSPEQSSYEQYF.